One sample yielded the 13 T cell receptor beta chains listed below, sequenced in a study of T cell repertoires in cytomegalovirus infection. TCRdb reprocessed the reads with MiXCR, giving one entry per CDR3 protein. The sample has around 740,000 distinct CDR3 sequences; less than 40% are singletons. The sequencing sample was made of PBMCs. The receptor set was obtained from a human donor in good health (CMV status not recorded). Some clones in this sample may be carry-over from other donors' samples.

This clonotype has only a few counts. The chain has TRBV29-1 and TRBJ2-3; D not resolved. Trimming left V 0 bases short and J 0 bases short, with 10 bases between. In germline, CDR1 is SQVTM, CDR2 ANQGSEA. The CDR3 spans 15 residues. The CDR3 region is CSVEERSSSTDTQYF. CDR3 nucleotide sequence: TGCAGCGTTGAAGAAAGATCGTCTAGCACAGATACGCAGTATTTT.

A remark on this clonotype: With a much larger clone just one base away, this may be a read error. This sequence joins TRBV7-8 and TRBJ1-2, with D maybe TRBD1 (5 bases). Germline V gives CDR1 SGHVS, CDR2 FQNEAQ. This CDR3 has 15 amino acids. DNA for the CDR3: TGTTCCAGCAGCTTAGTGGATTTCGGGGGCTATGGCTACACCTTC. This encodes CSSSLVDFGGYGYTF.

V usage is TRBV28 and J usage is TRBJ2-6, with 9 nucleotides matching TRBD1. V was clipped by 2 bases and J by 2 bases; unmatched bases: 1. The germline V gene encodes CDR1 MDHEN and CDR2 SYDVKM. This CDR3 has 16 residues. DNA for the CDR3: TGTGCCAGCAGTTTAGGGGACAGGGCTGGGGCCAACGTCCTGACTTTC. Amino acids: CASSLGDRAGANVLTF. The entire variable domain, with the rest obtained from reference TRBV28 and TRBJ2-6, is as follows: DVKVTQSSRYLVKRTGEKVFLECVQDMDHENMFWYRQDPGLGLRLIYFSYDVKMKEKGDIPEGYSVSREKKERFSLILESASTNQTSMYLCASSLGDRAGANVLTFGAGSRLTVL.

The gene calls are TRBV6-6 and TRBJ1-2, with D possibly being TRBD1 (6 bases). Per the germline V gene, CDR1 is MNHNY and CDR2 is SVGAGI (reference sequence). V was trimmed by 0 bases and J by 6 bases, leaving 11 bases between them. The CDR3 sequence is 14 residues long. The CDR3 protein is CASSYSGAGHGYTF. CDR3 coding DNA: TGTGCCAGCAGTTACTCGGGGGCCGGCCATGGCTACACCTTC.

The CDR3 coding sequence is TGCGCCAGCAGCTTGTTGGCAGGGGCTGGAAACACCATATATTTT. The encoded protein is CASSLLAGAGNTIYF. This chain links TRBV5-1 with TRBJ1-3, with D possibly being TRBD1 (6 bases). The CDR3 totals 15 residues. The germline V and J ends were trimmed by 1 base and 2 bases, with 10 bases remaining between them. CDR1 and CDR2 from the germline V gene are SGHRS and YFSETQ. The full variable domain, rest sourced from reference TRBV5-1 and TRBJ1-3, is KAGVTQTPRYLIKTRGQQVTLSCSPISGHRSVSWYQQTPGQGLQFLFEYFSETQRNKGNFPGRFSGRQFSNSRSEMNVSTLELGDSALYLCASSLLAGAGNTIYFGEGSWLTVV.

A few counts support this clonotype. The chain links TRBV7-8 to TRBJ1-1; D unresolved. The germline CDR1 and CDR2 sequences are SGHVS and FQNEAQ. CDR3 size: 13 residues. Trimming took off 7 bases at V and 7 bases at J, with 16 bases between the two ends. In DNA, the CDR3 is TGTGCCAGCACCCTATTGCTGGGCCTTGAAGCTTTCTTT. Protein product: CASTLLLGLEAFF.

This clonotype has more than one count but fewer than ten. The CDR3 coding sequence is TGTGCCAGCAGCCCTAGCCATGCCACTATCTCCTACGAGCAGTACTTC. Translation gives CASSPSHATISYEQYF. The rearrangement links TRBV6-5 to TRBJ2-7, with D maybe TRBD2 (5 bases). Germline CDR1 is MNHEY and CDR2 is SVGAGI. Between the trimmed V and J ends, which lost 6 bases and 0 bases, there was a span of 18 bases. This CDR3 region has 16 residues.

The genes are TRBV6-2 or TRBV6-3 and TRBJ2-3; the D gene could be TRBD1 or TRBD2 (6 bases each). Looked up from germline, CDR1 is MNHEY and CDR2 is SVGEGT. Trimming shortened V by 11 bases and J by 4 bases, and 16 bases separated the two germline ends. This CDR3 comprises 13 residues. Here the CDR3 reads CAASWGAADTQYF. As DNA, the CDR3 is TGTGCCGCTTCGTGGGGGGCCGCAGATACGCAGTATTTT.

This sequence joins TRBV9 and TRBJ1-1; D is possibly TRBD1 (5 bases). V lost 0 bases, J lost 1 base, and 10 bases lay in between. The CDR3 has 15 residues. Per the germline V gene, CDR1 is SGDLS and CDR2 is YYNGEE. CDR3 sequence (DNA): TGTGCCAGCAGCGTAGGGGGGAGCGGGAACACTGAAGCTTTCTTT. It translates to CASSVGGSGNTEAFF.

This clonotype came up a few times. The chain combines TRBV7-8 with TRBJ2-7; D perhaps matches TRBD2 (8 bases). Germline CDR1 is SGHVS and CDR2 is FQNEAQ. V lost 11 bases and J lost 6, with 26 bases in between. There are 15 residues in the CDR3. CDR3 sequence (DNA): TGTGCCGCGGGGGGACGGAGGACAGGCCTCTCCGAGCAGTACTTC. It is translated as CAAGGRRTGLSEQYF. The full variable domain, rest sourced from reference TRBV7-8 and TRBJ2-7, is GAGVSQSPRYKVAKRGQDVALRCDPISGHVSLFWYQQALGQGPEFLTYFQNEAQLDKSGLPSDRFFAERPEGSVSTLKIQRTQQEDSAVYLCAAGGRRTGLSEQYFGPGTRLTVT.

The chain links TRBV12-3 or TRBV12-4 to TRBJ2-1; D remains ambiguous. V was trimmed by 5 bases and J by 2 bases, leaving 19 bases between them. This CDR3 contains 17 residues. The CDR3 coding sequence is TGTGCCAGCAGTCGCCGTAAGTTTACTCTCCCCTACAATGAGCAGTTCTTC. It yields the protein CASSRRKFTLPYNEQFF.

As regards this clonotype: Relative to the germline gene, one junction end is altered; a read error may explain this. The V and J genes are TRBV28 and TRBJ1-6; 9 nucleotides line up with TRBD1. Germline loops: CDR1 MDHEN, CDR2 SYDVKM. The CDR3 is 16 residues long. CDR3 coding DNA: TGTGCAAGCAGCTCTTGGCCTGGGACAGGGATGTCACCCCTCCCCTTT. It yields the protein CASSSWPGTGMSPLPF.

Concerning this clonotype itself: A junction boundary mismatches the germline segment, possibly from a read error. V gene TRBV27 combines with J gene TRBJ2-1; D might be TRBD2 (5 bases). CDR1 is MNHEY and CDR2 is SMNVEV in the germline V gene (reference sequence). This CDR3 spans 14 amino acids. The CDR3 loop is CASSLRASYSEQFF. The CDR3 DNA sequence: TGTGCCAGCAGTTTGAGGGCTTCCTACAGTGAGCAGTTCTTC.